This entry concerns a single T cell receptor (beta chain). Its antigen is not known. This CDR3 has 14 residues. Germline V lookup: CDR1 SEHNR, CDR2 FQNEAQ (reference sequence). Trimming cost V 1 base and J 5 bases; bases outside gene matches: 4. The data stem from a study of cytomegalovirus exposure and HLA in healthy donors. TCRdb keeps only in-frame clones here, not all; method: immunoSEQ multiplex PCR. The sample yields approximately 300,000 clones, around 86% seen once. General study findings and limits: Cytomegalovirus association was assigned to more than 150 TCR beta chains. In vitro confirmation showed three CMV-associated chains to be CMV antigen specific. Rarity marked most TCR sequences, yet some public TCRs occurred in many donors.

The donors were members of the approximately 120-subject validation cohort (separate from the 666-subject first cohort). The sequenced sample was PBMCs. The sequence came from a woman between 18 and 29 years old in good health and CMV-seronegative. The chain uses TRBV7-9 and TRBJ1-1; 7 bases match TRBD1. The CDR3 nucleotides are TGTGCCAGCAGCTTAGACGGCAGGGGGACTGAAGCTTTCTTT. It translates to CASSLDGRGTEAFF.